This T cell receptor beta chain comes out of a study of sequential checkpoint blockade in melanoma. The sample's treatment: randomized to nivolumab then ipilimumab (arm A) or the reverse (arm B). Assay used: immunoSEQ multiplex PCR; TCRdb lists only in-frame clones, some missing. Counted here are some 5,000 clones, 24% occurring once; the ten biggest clones make up less than 40%. The sequencing here drew on tumor tissue (inferred from file names), taken from a patient given nivolumab and ipilimumab in sequence. This sequence was found in a human donor with melanoma.

The DNA of the CDR3 is TGTGCCAGTAGTTCAGCCCCTAGCACAGATACGCAGTATTTT. Protein: CASSSAPSTDTQYF. The chain combines TRBV19 with TRBJ2-3; D is undetermined. CDR3 length: 14 amino acids. The V and J ends lost 5 bases and 0 bases respectively, with 9 bases between them. From germline, CDR1 is LNHDA and CDR2 SQIVND (reference sequence).